Reported below is one TCR beta chain. Original methodology: How many nucleated cells were present was estimated from reference gene primer amplification. The assay was immunoSEQ multiplex PCR, and TCRdb's table has in-frame clones only and misses some. From that table come the V and J calls and clone size; the DNA was used to work out D and trimming. The table shows around 220,000 clones, with roughly nine tenths occurring only once. Germline values: CDR1 SGDLS, CDR2 YYNGEE. Deletions cut 4 bases from V and 0 bases from J, with 20 bases between. The CDR3 contains 18 residues. Participants spanned ages about 18 to 100 years and resided in fewer than 30 US areas. Cohorts were based on clinical histories the participants reported. This record belongs to a study of blood T cell repertoires in COVID-19. Across the whole study: Material from acute and convalescent COVID-19 was sourced from the United States, Italy and Spain.

The sequence was obtained from a woman aged 30 to 39 with acute COVID-19. Sequencing was done on a sample of PBMCs or T cells enriched from blood (not recorded which). The rearrangement joins TRBV9 to TRBJ2-1, with D possibly matching TRBD1 (6 bases). The CDR3 sequence: CASSPEGVAPSSYNEQFF. The DNA of the CDR3 is TGTGCCAGCAGCCCTGAGGGGGTGGCGCCGAGCTCCTACAATGAGCAGTTCTTC.